Described below is a single TCR beta chain sequence and its context. Produced via immunoSEQ multiplex PCR; TCRdb's table is partial and in-frame only. This repertoire shows about 300,000 clones, approximately 82% found once; its top ten account for roughly 1.1%. The data are from a study of blood T cell repertoires in COVID-19. Across the study: COVID-19 samples from acute and convalescent phases originated in the United States, Italy and Spain.

V was pared by 0 bases and J by 5 bases, with 16 bases between. The CDR3 sequence is 16 residues long. Looked up from germline, CDR1 is MGHRA and CDR2 is YSYEKL. Sequencing was done on a sample of peripheral blood. This TCR was sampled from a woman aged 50 to 60 with acute or convalescent COVID-19. V is TRBV4-1 and J is TRBJ1-2; D is perhaps TRBD1 (5 bases). Here the CDR3 reads CASSQEGVRATYGYTF. The CDR3 nucleotides are TGCGCCAGCAGCCAAGAAGGCGTCAGGGCCACATATGGCTACACCTTC.